Below, 29 T cell receptor beta chains from the same sample are listed, as sequenced in a study of T-cell memory formation after mild COVID-19. TCRdb passed the 5' RACE reads through MiXCR, listing each CDR3 protein once. The data hold 300,000 to 350,000 distinct CDR3 sequences, with 10% to 15% observed a single time. Sequences were obtained from PBMCs or a T cell subset sorted from them (not recorded which). Source of these receptors: a man younger than 35 who had mild COVID-19 (a few samples of this study predate the infection). Cell type and time point are not known.

This clonotype was seen only a few times. The genes are TRBV18 and TRBJ2-5; 11 bases are shared with TRBD1. V shed 3 bases and J 5 bases; nucleotides not matched to a gene: 8. CDR1 is KGHSH, CDR2 LQKENI, per germline. The CDR3 covers 16 residues. The CDR3 loop reads CASSPPGTGGSETQYF. The CDR3 region has the DNA TGTGCCAGCTCACCTCCCGGGACAGGGGGTAGTGAGACCCAGTACTTC.

This clonotype was seen ten or more times. The chain joins TRBV4-1 to TRBJ1-2, with 9 bases lining up with TRBD1. V was pared by 3 bases and J by 8 bases, with 4 bases of the junction left unmatched. The CDR3 loop spans 13 amino acids. The germline CDR1 and CDR2 sequences are MGHRA and YSYEKL. The CDR3 loop is CASSHGTGLGYTF. CDR3 DNA sequence: TGCGCCAGCAGCCATGGGACAGGGCTCGGCTACACCTTC.

This clonotype showed up just a few times. This chain uses TRBV12-3 or TRBV12-4 with TRBJ1-2, with unresolved D. V gave up 5 bases and J gave up 4 bases, with 8 bases separating them. The CDR3 runs 12 residues. CDR3 nucleotides: TGTGCCAGCAGTGAGTTCAGCTATGGCTACACCTTC. Translating gives CASSEFSYGYTF.

This clonotype was found many times. V is TRBV20-1 and J is TRBJ2-1; TRBD2 might be the D (6 bases). V was shortened by 1 base and J by 2 bases, with 12 bases between the two germline ends. The CDR3 sequence is 15 residues long. Germline V CDR1 and CDR2: DFQATT, SNEGSKA (reference sequence). CDR3 loop: CSARGLDGTYNEQFF. CDR3 nucleotides: TGCAGTGCTAGAGGACTAGATGGAACCTACAATGAGCAGTTCTTC.

This clonotype was seen more than once but under ten times. The V call is TRBV4-1, the J call TRBJ2-1; 13 positions match TRBD2. Looked up from germline, CDR1 is MGHRA and CDR2 is YSYEKL. V shed 6 bases and J 5 bases; nucleotides not matched to a gene: 4. CDR3 length: 15 amino acids. CDR3 in amino acids: CASRAGLAGDNEQFF. CDR3 sequence (DNA): TGCGCCAGCAGGGCTGGACTAGCGGGGGACAATGAGCAGTTCTTC.

This chain joins TRBV7-2 and TRBJ2-2; D is unresolved. V lost 5 bases and J 5 bases, leaving 9 bases between the germline ends. CDR1 is SGHTA, CDR2 FQGNSA, per germline. CDR3 length: 13 residues. CDR3 coding DNA: TGTGCCAGCAGCGATCTATGGACCGGGGAGCTGTTTTTT. It is translated as CASSDLWTGELFF.

This clonotype was seen a handful of times. V usage is TRBV9 and J usage is TRBJ2-5; D may correspond to TRBD1 or TRBD2 (6 bases each). The CDR3 spans 18 residues. The germline gives CDR1 SGDLS, CDR2 YYNGEE. Trimming stripped 7 bases from V and 4 bases from J, with 29 bases between. The CDR3: CASPRGGKERTRGETQYF. DNA of the CDR3: TGTGCCAGCCCGAGAGGGGGGAAAGAACGGACCAGAGGAGAGACCCAGTACTTC.

Many counts were recorded for this clonotype. The V gene is TRBV6-5, the J gene TRBJ2-3, with D unclear. V was pared by 2 bases and J by 1 base, with 4 bases between. CDR1 is MNHEY and CDR2 is SVGAGI in the germline V gene. The CDR3 length is 13 residues. The CDR3 bases are TGTGCCAGCAGTTACGGGGGCACAGATACGCAGTATTTT. This sequence encodes CASSYGGTDTQYF.

This clonotype was seen only a few times. J is TRBJ2-3 and V is TRBV7-2; 7 bases are shared with TRBD2. CDR1 and CDR2 from the germline V gene are SGHTA and FQGNSA. With V trimmed by 8 bases and J by 0 bases, 11 bases remained unmatched. The CDR3 loop spans 16 amino acids. In DNA form, the CDR3 reads TGTGCCAGCGGCCGACGAGCGGGGTCTAGCACAGATACGCAGTATTTT. Protein product: CASGRRAGSSTDTQYF.

This clonotype was seen only a few times. The rearrangement links TRBV4-1 to TRBJ1-3; D not certain. Germline CDR1 reads MGHRA; CDR2 reads YSYEKL. Between the trimmed V and J ends, which lost 1 base and 4 bases, there was a span of 2 bases. The CDR3 totals 12 residues. The DNA for the CDR3 is TGCGCCAGCAGCCAAGGGGGAAACACCATATATTTT. Its translation: CASSQGGNTIYF.

This clonotype was detected ten times or more. This chain connects TRBV20-1 to TRBJ1-2; tentatively, D is TRBD1 (6 bases). Germline loops: CDR1 DFQATT, CDR2 SNEGSKA (reference sequence). The CDR3 runs to 14 residues. The germline V and J ends were trimmed by 3 bases and 8 bases, with 19 bases remaining between them. The DNA of the CDR3 is TGCAGTGCTAGGACGGGAAAGGGGGTGTTAGGCTACACCTTC. Amino acids: CSARTGKGVLGYTF.

The chain combines TRBV6-1 with TRBJ2-2; D gene uncertain. CDR1 is MNHNS and CDR2 is SASEGT in the germline V gene. V gave up 3 bases and J gave up 9 bases, with 8 bases separating them. The CDR3 is 12 residues long. CDR3 DNA: TGTGCCAGCAGTGATTGGACCCGGGAGCTGTTTTTT. Its protein product is CASSDWTRELFF.

This clonotype has more than one count but fewer than ten. This CDR3 reads CASSLGGAYNEQFF. The CDR3 DNA sequence: TGTGCCAGCAGTTTGGGGGGAGCCTACAATGAGCAGTTCTTC. The V call is TRBV27, the J call TRBJ2-1, with a tentative D call TRBD2 (6 bases). The CDR3 runs 14 residues. The ends were cut back, 3 bases at V and 2 bases at J, with 8 bases in the middle. In germline, CDR1 is MNHEY, CDR2 SMNVEV (reference sequence).

The rearrangement links TRBV4-1 to TRBJ2-3; 8 bases fit TRBD1. The trim removed 1 base at V and 7 bases at J, leaving 4 bases unmatched. This CDR3 region has 14 residues. Germline CDR1 reads MGHRA; CDR2 reads YSYEKL. The CDR3 coding sequence is TGCGCCAGCAGCCAAGGTCAGGGGGCTTATACGCAGTATTTT. Residues: CASSQGQGAYTQYF.

CDR3 loop: CASRSTGSGANVLTF. The CDR3, as DNA: TGTGCCAGCAGGTCAACAGGCTCTGGGGCCAACGTCCTGACTTTC. The chain couples TRBV28 to TRBJ2-6; tentative D call: TRBD1 (5 bases). V lost 6 bases to trimming and J lost 0 bases, with 9 bases between them. The V gene's germline CDR1 is MDHEN and CDR2 SYDVKM. The CDR3 covers 15 residues.

This clonotype has a handful of counts. V usage is TRBV27 and J usage is TRBJ2-7; D is uncertain. CDR1 is MNHEY and CDR2 is SMNVEV in the germline V gene (reference sequence). The V end was cut by 2 bases, the J end by 6 bases, with 11 bases between. The CDR3 extends over 13 amino acids. The CDR3 bases are TGTGCCAGCAGTTTAAGCCCCCCAGGCGAGCAGTACTTC. It translates to CASSLSPPGEQYF.

The genes are TRBV6-2 or TRBV6-3 and TRBJ1-1; D gene uncertain. This CDR3 is built from 14 residues. Trimming removed 2 bases from V and 1 base from J, with 8 bases in between. In germline, CDR1 is MNHEY, CDR2 SVGEGT. As DNA, the CDR3 is TGTGCCAGCAGTTACATGGGATGGAACACTGAAGCTTTCTTT. As protein: CASSYMGWNTEAFF.

The rearrangement links TRBV3-1 to TRBJ2-1, with D unclear. Germline V CDR1 and CDR2: LGHDT, YNNKEL (reference sequence). CDR3 length: 12 residues. Trimming shortened V by 3 bases and J by 7 bases, and 7 bases separated the two germline ends. The CDR3 is CASSQLGNEQFF. CDR3 in DNA: TGTGCCAGCAGCCAGTTGGGGAATGAGCAGTTCTTC.

CDR3 region: CSARAQPAQTDTQYF. The CDR3 DNA reads TGCAGTGCTAGAGCTCAACCAGCGCAGACAGATACGCAGTATTTT. This chain connects TRBV20-1 to TRBJ2-3; the D is unclear. The CDR3 is 15 amino acids. Germline-derived CDR1 and CDR2 are DFQATT and SNEGSKA (reference sequence). Trimming removed 1 base at V and 3 bases at J, with 14 bases between.

The chain is built from TRBV7-3 and TRBJ1-2, with D maybe TRBD1 (5 bases). V lost 0 bases and J lost 0, with 14 bases in between. Germline CDR1 SGHTA, CDR2 FQGTGA. The CDR3 is made up of 17 amino acids. For the CDR3, the DNA is TGTGCCAGCAGCTTAACCGCCCCCCAGGGAGCTAACTATGGCTACACCTTC. Translated: CASSLTAPQGANYGYTF.

The V call is TRBV2, the J call TRBJ2-3; D not certain. CDR1 is SNHLY and CDR2 is FYNNEI in the germline V gene. CDR3 size: 15 residues. Trimming stripped 5 bases from V and 2 bases from J, with 14 bases between. CDR3 in amino acids: CASSPPPMDTDTQYF. DNA for the CDR3: TGTGCCAGCAGTCCTCCGCCTATGGACACAGATACGCAGTATTTT.

The chain has TRBV6-2 or TRBV6-3 and TRBJ1-1, with a weak D call TRBD1 (6 bases). Germline V gives CDR1 MNHEY, CDR2 SVGEGT. This CDR3 is 15 amino acids long. With 1 base removed from V and 7 bases from J, the gap between germline ends came to 16 bases. CDR3 region: CASSYYGGVQGEAFF. CDR3 nucleotide sequence: TGTGCCAGCAGTTACTACGGGGGCGTTCAGGGTGAAGCTTTCTTT.

This clonotype was seen a few times. The chain links TRBV9 to TRBJ1-2; D is perhaps TRBD1 (5 bases). This CDR3 is 12 amino acids long. Germline CDR1 and CDR2: SGDLS and YYNGEE. V was clipped by 5 bases and J by 6 bases, with 11 bases between them. In DNA form, the CDR3 reads TGTGCCAGCAGGGCAGGAGGGGATGGCTACACCTTC. It translates to CASRAGGDGYTF.

This clonotype occurred many times. V gene TRBV7-9 combines with J gene TRBJ2-1; 7 positions agree with TRBD1. This CDR3 comprises 15 residues. V lost 5 bases and J lost 8; bases outside the gene matches: 12. Germline V gene data show CDR1 as SEHNR and CDR2 as FQNEAQ (reference sequence). The CDR3 here is CASSRAGTAVDEQFF. The CDR3, as DNA: TGTGCCAGCAGCCGCGCCGGGACAGCGGTCGATGAGCAGTTCTTC.

The chain uses TRBV7-9 and TRBJ2-3, with 12 bases fitting TRBD2. The length of the CDR3 is 19 residues. The trim removed 5 bases at V and 0 bases at J, leaving 12 bases unmatched. The germline CDR1 and CDR2 sequences are SEHNR and FQNEAQ (reference sequence). CDR3: CASSPRSSGGAYSTDTQYF. CDR3 bases: TGTGCCAGCAGCCCCCGGTCTAGCGGGGGGGCCTATAGCACAGATACGCAGTATTTT.

J is TRBJ2-2 and V is TRBV11-3, with 10 bases aligning to TRBD1. V shed 5 bases, J shed 3 bases, and the junction held 12 bases outside the gene matches. The germline gives CDR1 SGHNT, CDR2 YENEEA. The CDR3 is made up of 18 amino acids. The CDR3 loop reads CASSPFRGQGSDTGELFF. In DNA form, the CDR3 reads TGTGCCAGCAGCCCCTTCCGGGGACAGGGGTCGGACACCGGGGAGCTGTTTTTT.

This clonotype turned up a few times. J is TRBJ2-5 and V is TRBV7-9, with unresolved D. The V gene lost 3 bases and the J gene lost 4 bases, with 6 bases spanning the gap. Germline assignment: CDR1 SEHNR and CDR2 FQNEAQ (reference sequence). The CDR3 has 12 amino acids. Written as DNA, the CDR3 is TGTGCCAGCAGCTTCGGTCGAGAGACCCAGTACTTC. Translated: CASSFGRETQYF.

This clonotype came up many times. The chain links TRBV12-3 or TRBV12-4 to TRBJ2-7; tentative D call: TRBD1 (7 bases). Trimming took 6 bases from V and 0 from J, leaving 24 bases between them. CDR3 size: 18 residues. DNA for the CDR3: TGTGCCAGCAGCCCGGAAGATCTGACAGGGAGGAGCTCCTACGAGCAGTACTTC. Protein: CASSPEDLTGRSSYEQYF.

This clonotype was observed a few times. V and J are TRBV7-2 and TRBJ1-5; D remains unclear. In germline, CDR1 is SGHTA, CDR2 FQGNSA. The CDR3 sequence is 13 residues long. V was clipped by 1 base and J by 7 bases, with 8 bases between them. The CDR3 region is CASSLGEDQPQHF. For the CDR3, the DNA is TGTGCCAGCAGCTTAGGAGAGGACCAGCCCCAGCATTTT.